A single sample gave rise to the 26 T cell receptor beta chains below, sequenced in a study of T-cell reconstitution after alpha-beta-depleted transplantation in children. Preparation of the TCRbeta library was carried out with unique molecular identifiers. MiXCR was run by TCRdb on the PCR reads, yielding one entry per CDR3 protein. Among fewer than 750,000 distinct CDR3 sequences listed, roughly 27% were seen once. The starting material was PBMCs, obtained before TCRalphabeta/CD19-depleted stem cell transplant. The source is a boy in the first two years of life with Wiskott-Aldrich syndrome, due to receive a stem cell transplant.

This chain uses TRBV5-1 with TRBJ2-1; 8 nucleotides match TRBD1. V shed 6 bases and J 3 bases; nucleotides not matched to a gene: 17. Germline CDR1 is SGHRS and CDR2 is YFSETQ. The CDR3 length is 18 residues. The CDR3 loop is CASTQNEKPGQVYNEQFF. The CDR3 bases are TGCGCCAGCACCCAAAATGAAAAACCGGGACAGGTCTACAATGAGCAGTTCTTC.

V usage is TRBV20-1 and J usage is TRBJ2-1, with 9 bases identical to TRBD1. Trimming removed 3 bases from V and 6 bases from J; junction bases left unmatched: 9. Germline lookup yields CDR1 DFQATT and CDR2 SNEGSKA (reference sequence). The CDR3 totals 15 residues. The CDR3 DNA sequence: TGCAGTGCTAGTCGGGACAGGGCAAGTCGCAATGAGCAGTTCTTC. Protein: CSASRDRASRNEQFF.

The chain couples TRBV9 to TRBJ2-2; 10 nucleotides agree with TRBD2. Trimming cost V 0 bases and J 6 bases; bases outside gene matches: 8. This CDR3 spans 17 amino acids. The germline gives CDR1 SGDLS, CDR2 YYNGEE. The CDR3 protein is CASSVGGLAGVSGELFF. The CDR3 nucleotides read TGTGCCAGCAGCGTAGGGGGCCTAGCGGGAGTTTCCGGGGAGCTGTTTTTT. The variable domain in full, with the rest retrieved from reference TRBV9 and TRBJ2-2, is DSGVTQTPKHLITATGQRVTLRCSPRSGDLSVYWYQQSLDQGLQFLIQYYNGEERAKGNILERFSAQQFPDLHSELNLSSLELGDSALYFCASSVGGLAGVSGELFFGEGSRLTVL.

This chain uses TRBV27 with TRBJ2-7; perhaps TRBD1 as D (5 bases). The CDR3 is 11 amino acids. The ends were cut back, 7 bases at V and 5 bases at J, with 9 bases in the middle. Germline CDR1 and CDR2: MNHEY and SMNVEV (reference sequence). CDR3 DNA: TGTGCCAGCAAAAGGGGCGACGAGCAGTACTTC. This codes for CASKRGDEQYF.

This chain uses TRBV6-1 with TRBJ1-4; D uncertain. The CDR3 spans 15 residues. Germline lookup yields CDR1 MNHNS and CDR2 SASEGT. V was pared by 5 bases and J by 0 bases, with 10 bases between. The CDR3 region has the DNA TGTGCCAGCAGTCAGAACAGTGCAACTAATGAAAAACTGTTTTTT. It encodes CASSQNSATNEKLFF.

The chain couples TRBV27 to TRBJ1-5; 8 bases map to TRBD1. CDR3 length: 18 amino acids. J lost 0 bases, V lost 5 bases, and 12 bases had no gene match. Germline V lookup: CDR1 MNHEY, CDR2 SMNVEV (reference sequence). The CDR3 bases are TGTGCCAGCAGTACAGGGGGAGTCTTGAGGAATAGCAATCAGCCCCAGCATTTT. The encoded protein is CASSTGGVLRNSNQPQHF.

This clonotype was counted a few times. The V and J genes are TRBV6-5 and TRBJ1-6; D might be TRBD1 (5 bases). Between the trimmed V and J ends, which lost 1 base and 7 bases, there was a span of 11 bases. Germline V gene sequence: CDR1 MNHEY, CDR2 SVGAGI. This CDR3 is built from 15 residues. CDR3 sequence (DNA): TGTGCCAGCAGTTACTGGGGCGTTCAGAATTCACCCCTCCACTTT. Its protein is CASSYWGVQNSPLHF.

V and J are TRBV29-1 and TRBJ1-1, with D unclear. The CDR3 is 12 amino acids. CDR1 and CDR2 from the germline V gene are SQVTM and ANQGSEA. The ends were cut back, 8 bases at V and 4 bases at J, with 14 bases in the middle. The chain's CDR3 is CSTAEPTTEAFF. In DNA form, the CDR3 reads TGCAGCACCGCGGAACCTACCACTGAAGCTTTCTTT.

This clonotype was observed a single time. CDR3 in DNA: TGTGCCAGCAGCCCGGAGTGGGCTGGGGCCAACGTCCTGACTTTC. Protein sequence: CASSPEWAGANVLTF. The V gene is TRBV7-1, the J gene TRBJ2-6; D gene ambiguous. TRBV7-1 is treated as an ORF (open reading frame) with a function not yet certain. Deletions cut 5 bases from V and 2 bases from J, with 10 bases between. This CDR3 comprises 15 residues.

The table lists this clonotype with a few counts. The chain is built from TRBV25-1 and TRBJ2-7, with D possibly TRBD2 on 6 matching bases. The CDR3 is made up of 13 amino acids. The V end lost 4 bases, the J end lost 4 bases, and 11 bases lay between the germline ends. Per the germline V gene, CDR1 is MGHDK and CDR2 is SYGVNS. CDR3 nucleotide sequence: TGTGCCAGCAGTGGGGGAGGAGTGTACGAGCAGTACTTC. This gives the protein CASSGGGVYEQYF.

This clonotype showed up many times. DNA for the CDR3: TGTGCCAGCCGACAGGGACAAGATACGCAGTATTTT. It specifies CASRQGQDTQYF. V usage is TRBV2 and J usage is TRBJ2-3; 7 bases map to TRBD1. J gave up 5 bases and V 8 bases, and 4 bases lay outside the gene matches. CDR1 is SNHLY, CDR2 FYNNEI, per germline. This CDR3 is 12 amino acids long. Drawing the rest from reference TRBV2 and TRBJ2-3, the complete variable domain is EPEVTQTPSHQVTQMGQEVILRCVPISNHLYFYWYRQILGQKVEFLVSFYNNEISEKSEIFDDQFSVERPDGSNFTLKIRSTKLEDSAMYFCASRQGQDTQYFGPGTRLTVL.

Only a few counts were recorded for this clonotype. The chain has TRBV7-6 and TRBJ2-1; no firm D call. In germline, CDR1 is SGHVS, CDR2 FNYEAQ. V was clipped by 4 bases and J by 5 bases, with 27 bases between them. The length of the CDR3 is 19 residues. The CDR3, as DNA: TGTGCCAGCAGCTCCTTAGGCCCCACGGCGGTGGGTTTAAACAATGAGCAGTTCTTC. It yields the protein CASSSLGPTAVGLNNEQFF.

This clonotype has only a few counts. J is TRBJ2-1 and V is TRBV14, with 11 bases fitting TRBD2. From germline, CDR1 is SGHDN and CDR2 FVKESK. The CDR3 has 17 amino acids. The ends lost 2 bases at V and 0 bases at J; junction bases unmatched: 3. The CDR3 nucleotides are TGTGCCAGCAGCCAACTAGCGGGAGGTCCCTCCTACAATGAGCAGTTCTTC. It translates to CASSQLAGGPSYNEQFF.

The rearrangement joins TRBV5-5 to TRBJ1-6, with D hard to call. The germline V gene encodes CDR1 SGHKS and CDR2 YYEKEE (reference sequence). Trimming removed 1 base from V and 8 bases from J, with 13 bases in between. The CDR3 covers 15 residues. This chain's CDR3 is CASSLKAGSHSPLHF. DNA of the CDR3: TGTGCCAGCAGCTTGAAAGCTGGATCCCATTCACCCCTCCACTTT. Complete variable domain (other parts from reference TRBV5-5 and TRBJ1-6): DAGVTQSPTHLIKTRGQQVTLRCSPISGHKSVSWYQQVLGQGPQFIFQYYEKEERGRGNFPDRFSARQFPNYSSELNVNALLLGDSALYLCASSLKAGSHSPLHFGNGTRLTVT.

This clonotype was seen more than once but under ten times. This chain uses TRBV6-8 with TRBJ2-1; TRBD2 aligns across 11 bases. Trimming removed 1 base from V and 4 bases from J; junction bases left unmatched: 6. The CDR3 covers 17 residues. Germline assignment: CDR1 MNHGY and CDR2 SAAAGT. The CDR3 bases are TGTGCCAGCAGTTACTTTCCAACTAGCGGGAGTTACAATGAGCAGTTCTTC. Its protein product is CASSYFPTSGSYNEQFF.

The J gene is TRBJ2-2, the V gene TRBV5-1, with 8 bases matching TRBD1. Germline CDR1 is SGHRS and CDR2 is YFSETQ. The CDR3 sequence is 15 residues long. With V trimmed by 3 bases and J by 5 bases, 6 bases remained unmatched. Here the CDR3 reads CASSSGQVGTGELFF. The CDR3 DNA reads as TGCGCCAGCAGCTCGGGACAGGTTGGGACCGGGGAGCTGTTTTTT.

This clonotype was found a few times. The chain employs TRBV10-3 and TRBJ2-5, with D perhaps being TRBD1 or TRBD2 (7 bases each). V lost 7 bases and J lost 5, with 20 bases in between. The CDR3 extends over 15 amino acids. In germline, CDR1 is ENHRY, CDR2 SYGVKD. The CDR3, as DNA: TGTGCCATCAAGGGAGGGGGCGAGGAGTTGGAGACCCAGTACTTC. It specifies CAIKGGGEELETQYF.

The chain has TRBV27 and TRBJ1-4; D possibly corresponds to TRBD1 (6 bases). The CDR3 extends over 19 amino acids. Germline loops: CDR1 MNHEY, CDR2 SMNVEV (reference sequence). V was clipped by 2 bases and J by 0 bases, with 19 bases between them. CDR3 amino acids: CASSLTHRDTGATNEKLFF. Written as DNA, the CDR3 is TGTGCCAGCAGTTTAACCCACCGGGACACGGGTGCAACTAATGAAAAACTGTTTTTT.

The rearrangement joins TRBV24-1 to TRBJ2-1, with TRBD2 as a possible D gene (6 bases). Trimming took 7 bases from V and 5 from J, leaving 8 bases between them. CDR3 length: 12 residues. Germline CDR1 is KGHDR and CDR2 is SFDVKD. CDR3 nucleotides: TGTGCCACCAGGGGAGGAAACAATGAGCAGTTCTTC. It specifies CATRGGNNEQFF.

The gene calls are TRBV29-1 and TRBJ2-7; D is unclear. CDR3 length equals 12 residues. CDR1 and CDR2 from the germline V gene are SQVTM and ANQGSEA. V shed 7 bases and J shed 1 base, with 11 bases lying between them. The CDR3 here is CSALNLSYEQYF. CDR3 sequence (DNA): TGCAGCGCCCTCAACTTGTCCTACGAGCAGTACTTC.

J is TRBJ2-1 and V is TRBV29-1, with unresolved D. Trimming left V 4 bases short and J 7 bases short, with 17 bases between. CDR3 size: 14 residues. The germline V gene has CDR1 SQVTM and CDR2 ANQGSEA. CDR3 in DNA: TGCAGCGTTGTGGTCTCCCATTTTCGGAATGAGCAGTTCTTC. This codes for CSVVVSHFRNEQFF.

In this sample, this clonotype turned up once. The rearrangement uses TRBV10-2 and TRBJ2-1; a possible D gene is TRBD2 (5 bases). Trimming removed 2 bases at V and 7 bases at J, with 15 bases between. Germline V lookup: CDR1 WSHSY, CDR2 SAAADI. The CDR3 sequence is 15 residues long. The CDR3, as DNA: TGCGCCAGCAGTGAGCCGGACTTGAGGACGAATGAGCAGTTCTTC. Amino acids: CASSEPDLRTNEQFF.

The V gene is TRBV12-3 or TRBV12-4, the J gene TRBJ1-2; D remains ambiguous. The CDR3 runs 14 residues. Trimming took 3 bases from V and 8 from J, leaving 16 bases between them. The CDR3 protein is CASSFSRTSIGYTF. The DNA of the CDR3 is TGTGCCAGCAGTTTTTCACGGACGTCGATCGGCTACACCTTC.

This clonotype has more than one count but fewer than ten. The chain couples TRBV5-1 to TRBJ2-3; either TRBD1 or TRBD2 may supply D (5 bases each). Germline-derived CDR1 and CDR2 are SGHRS and YFSETQ. V was pared by 2 bases and J by 0 bases, with 10 bases between. This CDR3 has 15 residues. The CDR3 loop reads CASSFSGRSTDTQYF. The CDR3, as DNA: TGCGCCAGCAGCTTTTCGGGACGCAGCACAGATACGCAGTATTTT.

V and J are TRBV7-3 and TRBJ1-1; D uncertain. This CDR3 has 16 amino acids. Looked up from germline, CDR1 is SGHTA and CDR2 is FQGTGA. V dropped 2 bases and J dropped 0 bases, with 13 bases sitting between them. The CDR3 protein is CASSLVGREVNTEAFF. DNA for the CDR3: TGTGCCAGCAGCTTAGTTGGACGCGAGGTGAACACTGAAGCTTTCTTT.

This clonotype was detected a few times. The CDR3 loop reads CASSLAKTTHEQFF. As DNA, the CDR3 is TGCGCCAGCAGCTTGGCCAAAACTACCCATGAGCAGTTCTTC. V usage is TRBV5-1 and J usage is TRBJ2-1; D gene unclear. The length of the CDR3 is 14 residues. Germline CDR1 reads SGHRS; CDR2 reads YFSETQ. The V end was cut by 0 bases, the J end by 8 bases, with 12 bases between.